The 8 T cell receptor beta chains in this list originate from one sample, sequenced in a study of shared clonotypes between healthy human individuals. Some clones are missing from TCRdb's copy, which holds only in-frame ones; the method was immunoSEQ multiplex PCR. The table lists about a million clones, 60% to 85% of them singletons. The source material was memory CD4+ T cells sorted from blood. The subset was: CD45RA-negative fraction. These receptors originate from a man in his late teens or twenties in good health.

A note on this clone: Other DNA sequences from this sample encode an identical CDR3 as well. The rearrangement uses TRBV15 and TRBJ2-7; 10 bases are a match to TRBD2. Germline V CDR1 and CDR2: LNHNV, YYDKDF (reference sequence). CDR3 size: 15 residues. V was clipped by 0 bases and J by 2 bases; unmatched bases: 1. The CDR3 coding sequence is TGTGCCACCAGCAGAGAGAGCGGGAGGGCCTACGAGCAGTACTTC. Translated: CATSRESGRAYEQYF.

The chain combines TRBV7-2 with TRBJ2-5; TRBD2 matches at 15 bases. The junction had 5 bases not matched to a gene; V was cut back by 4 bases and J by 2 bases. This CDR3 region has 17 residues. Looked up from germline, CDR1 is SGHTA and CDR2 is FQGNSA. CDR3 in DNA: TGTGCCAGCAGCTCGGGACTAGCGGGGGGCTTTCAAGAGACCCAGTACTTC. Its translation is CASSSGLAGGFQETQYF.

V gene TRBV19 combines with J gene TRBJ1-5; 7 bases match TRBD1. This CDR3 comprises 14 residues. Germline CDR1 and CDR2: LNHDA and SQIVND (reference sequence). V dropped 6 bases and J dropped 6; count of bases not matched to a gene: 8. The CDR3 DNA reads as TGTGCCAGTAGGGAGGGGGCGCGAGGTCAGCCCCAGCATTTT. This encodes CASREGARGQPQHF. Full variable domain (rest looked up from reference TRBV19 and TRBJ1-5): DGGITQSPKYLFRKEGQNVTLSCEQNLNHDAMYWYRQDPGQGLRLIYYSQIVNDFQKGDIAEGYSVSREKKESFPLTVTSAQKNPTAFYLCASREGARGQPQHFGDGTRLSIL.

This clone has a single count. The V gene is TRBV2, the J gene TRBJ1-1; 8 bases align to TRBD1. V was pared by 6 bases and J by 0 bases, with 12 bases of the junction left unmatched. This CDR3 region has 17 residues. CDR1 SNHLY and CDR2 FYNNEI come from the germline V gene. This CDR3 reads CASRREGQGKLNTEAFF. Here the CDR3 DNA reads TGTGCCAGCAGACGTGAAGGACAGGGAAAGTTGAACACTGAAGCTTTCTTT. Filled out from reference TRBV2 and TRBJ1-1, the complete variable domain reads EPEVTQTPSHQVTQMGQEVILRCVPISNHLYFYWYRQILGQKVEFLVSFYNNEISEKSEIFDDQFSVERPDGSNFTLKIRSTKLEDSAMYFCASRREGQGKLNTEAFFGQGTRLTVV.

The gene calls are TRBV11-2 and TRBJ1-4; no definite D call. This CDR3 comprises 13 residues. Germline V CDR1 and CDR2: SGHAT, FQNNGV. V was shortened by 2 bases and J by 7 bases, with 8 bases between the two germline ends. Here the CDR3 reads CASSLREGEKLFF. The CDR3 DNA is TGTGCCAGCAGCTTACGGGAGGGTGAAAAACTGTTTTTT.

The gene calls are TRBV28 and TRBJ1-2; tentatively, D is TRBD1 (5 bases). Deletions cut 7 bases from V and 6 bases from J, with 15 bases between. CDR3 length equals 13 residues. Per germline, CDR1 MDHEN and CDR2 SYDVKM. As DNA, the CDR3 is TGTGCCAGCACCATAGGGACTGAAAATGGCTACACCTTC. It yields the protein CASTIGTENGYTF.

The chain has TRBV28 and TRBJ1-2, with D perhaps matching TRBD1 (5 bases). Germline CDR1 reads MDHEN; CDR2 reads SYDVKM. The CDR3 is 13 residues long. Trimming stripped 7 bases from V and 5 bases from J, with 14 bases between. For the CDR3, the DNA is TGTGCCAGCAACGATGGCAGGGAATATGGCTACACCTTC. Encoded protein: CASNDGREYGYTF.

This clone has a count of ten or more. The chain is built from TRBV18 and TRBJ2-6, with 7 bases lining up with TRBD1. Germline values: CDR1 KGHSH, CDR2 LQKENI. The CDR3 has 15 residues. The V and J ends lost 5 bases and 1 base, in that order; junction bases with no gene match: 2. Here the CDR3 DNA reads TGTGCCAGCTCAGCACAGGGGTCTGGGGCCAACGTCCTGACTTTC. As protein: CASSAQGSGANVLTF.